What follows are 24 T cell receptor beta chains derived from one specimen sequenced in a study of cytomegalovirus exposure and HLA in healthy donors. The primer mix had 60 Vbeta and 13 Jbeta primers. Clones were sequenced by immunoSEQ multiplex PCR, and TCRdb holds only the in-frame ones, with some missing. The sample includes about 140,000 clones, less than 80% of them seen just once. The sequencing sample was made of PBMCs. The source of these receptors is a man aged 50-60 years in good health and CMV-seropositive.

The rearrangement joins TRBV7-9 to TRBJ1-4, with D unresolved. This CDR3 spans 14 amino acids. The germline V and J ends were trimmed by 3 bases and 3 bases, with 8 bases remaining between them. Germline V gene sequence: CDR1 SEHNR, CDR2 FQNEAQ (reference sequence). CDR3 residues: CASSFERANEKLFF. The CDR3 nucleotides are TGTGCCAGCAGCTTCGAACGGGCTAATGAAAAACTGTTTTTT.

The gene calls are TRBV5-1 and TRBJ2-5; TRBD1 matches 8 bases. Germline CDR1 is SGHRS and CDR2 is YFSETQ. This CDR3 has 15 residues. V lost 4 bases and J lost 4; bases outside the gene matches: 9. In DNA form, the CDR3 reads TGCGCCAGCAGCCTTTTCCCAGGGGGCTTAGAGACCCAGTACTTC. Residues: CASSLFPGGLETQYF. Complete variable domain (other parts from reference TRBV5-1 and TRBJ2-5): KAGVTQTPRYLIKTRGQQVTLSCSPISGHRSVSWYQQTPGQGLQFLFEYFSETQRNKGNFPGRFSGRQFSNSRSEMNVSTLELGDSALYLCASSLFPGGLETQYFGPGTRLLVL.

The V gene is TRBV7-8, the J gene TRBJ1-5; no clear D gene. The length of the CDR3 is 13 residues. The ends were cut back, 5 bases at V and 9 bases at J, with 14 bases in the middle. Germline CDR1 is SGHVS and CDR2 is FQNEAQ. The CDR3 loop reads CASSGLTVGPQHF. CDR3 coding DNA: TGTGCCAGCAGCGGACTGACGGTTGGGCCCCAGCATTTT.

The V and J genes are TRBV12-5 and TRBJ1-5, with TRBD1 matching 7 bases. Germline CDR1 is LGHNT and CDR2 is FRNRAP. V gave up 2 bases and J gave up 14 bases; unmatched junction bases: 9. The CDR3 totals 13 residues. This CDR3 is CASGLSPQGLEHF. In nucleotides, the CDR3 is TGTGCTAGTGGTTTGTCCCCACAGGGGCTGGAGCATTTT.

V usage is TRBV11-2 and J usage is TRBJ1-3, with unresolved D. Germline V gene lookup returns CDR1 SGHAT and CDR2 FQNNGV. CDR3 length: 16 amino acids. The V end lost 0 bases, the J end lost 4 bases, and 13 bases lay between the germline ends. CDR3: CASSLDSATTGNTIYF. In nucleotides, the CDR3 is TGTGCCAGCAGCTTAGATTCCGCGACAACCGGAAACACCATATATTTT.

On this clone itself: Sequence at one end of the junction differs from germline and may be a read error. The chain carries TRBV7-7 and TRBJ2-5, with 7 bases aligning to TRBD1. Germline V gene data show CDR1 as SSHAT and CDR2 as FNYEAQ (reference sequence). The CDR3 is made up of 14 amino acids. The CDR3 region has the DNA TGTGCTAGCAGCCGGGACAGTCCACAAGAGACCCAGTACTTC. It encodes CASSRDSPQETQYF.

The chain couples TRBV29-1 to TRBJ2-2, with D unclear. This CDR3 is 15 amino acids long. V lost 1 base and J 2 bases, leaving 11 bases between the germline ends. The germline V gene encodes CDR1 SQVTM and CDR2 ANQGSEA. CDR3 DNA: TGCAGCGTTGAAGGAGTACCTAGAAACACCGGGGAGCTGTTTTTT. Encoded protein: CSVEGVPRNTGELFF.

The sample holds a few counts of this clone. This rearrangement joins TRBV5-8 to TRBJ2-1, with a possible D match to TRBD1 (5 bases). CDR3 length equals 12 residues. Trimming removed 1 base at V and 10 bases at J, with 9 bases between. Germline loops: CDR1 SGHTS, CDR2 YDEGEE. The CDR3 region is CASSLMGPEQFF. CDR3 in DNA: TGTGCCAGCAGCTTGATGGGGCCGGAGCAGTTCTTC.

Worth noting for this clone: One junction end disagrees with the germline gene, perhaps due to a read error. Written as DNA, the CDR3 is TGCGCCAGCAGCCAAGATCAACAGGGCCGAGCATCCCACTACCCCTTC. This gives the protein CASSQDQQGRASHYPF. The chain is built from TRBV4-1 and TRBJ1-2; the D gene is possibly TRBD1 (6 bases). The CDR3 runs to 16 residues. Germline V gene sequence: CDR1 MGHRA, CDR2 YSYEKL.

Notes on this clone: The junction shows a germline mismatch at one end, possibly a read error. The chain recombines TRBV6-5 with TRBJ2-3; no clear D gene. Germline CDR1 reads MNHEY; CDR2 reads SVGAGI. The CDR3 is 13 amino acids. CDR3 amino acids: CAGSYAPADTQYF. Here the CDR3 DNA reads TGTGCCGGCAGTTACGCGCCCGCAGATACGCAGTATTTT.

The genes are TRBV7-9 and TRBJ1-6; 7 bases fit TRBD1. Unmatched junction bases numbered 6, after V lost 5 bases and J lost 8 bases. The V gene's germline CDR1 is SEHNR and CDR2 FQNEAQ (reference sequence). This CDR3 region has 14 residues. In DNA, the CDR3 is TGTGCCAGCAGCCTAACAGGGGTATATTCACCCCTCCACTTT. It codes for CASSLTGVYSPLHF.

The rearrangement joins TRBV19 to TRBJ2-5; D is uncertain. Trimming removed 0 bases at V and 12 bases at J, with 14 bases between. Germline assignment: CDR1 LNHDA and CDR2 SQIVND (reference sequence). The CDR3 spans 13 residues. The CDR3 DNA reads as TGTGCCAGTAGTATAGATCTTGCAGGCCCGAAGTACTTC. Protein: CASSIDLAGPKYF.

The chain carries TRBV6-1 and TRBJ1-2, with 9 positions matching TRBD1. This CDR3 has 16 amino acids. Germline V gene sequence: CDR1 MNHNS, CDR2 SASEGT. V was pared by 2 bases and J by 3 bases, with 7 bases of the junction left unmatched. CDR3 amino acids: CASSESGTGPHYGYTF. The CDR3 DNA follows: TGTGCCAGCAGTGAATCGGGGACAGGGCCGCACTATGGCTACACCTTC.

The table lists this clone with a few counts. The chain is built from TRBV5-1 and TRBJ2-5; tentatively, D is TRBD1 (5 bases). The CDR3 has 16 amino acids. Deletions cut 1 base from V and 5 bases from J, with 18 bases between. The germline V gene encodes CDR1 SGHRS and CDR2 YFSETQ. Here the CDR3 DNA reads TGCGCCAGCAGCTTGCCAAAACAGGCGGTGGGGGAGACCCAGTACTTC. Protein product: CASSLPKQAVGETQYF.

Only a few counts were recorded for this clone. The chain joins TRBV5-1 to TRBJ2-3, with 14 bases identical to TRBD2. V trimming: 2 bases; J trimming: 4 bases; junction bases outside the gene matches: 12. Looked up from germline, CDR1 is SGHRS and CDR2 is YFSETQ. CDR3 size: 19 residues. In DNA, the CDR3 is TGCGCCAGCAGCTTCGGACTAGCGGGGGGCCGCGGGTCTCCAGATACGCAGTATTTT. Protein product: CASSFGLAGGRGSPDTQYF.

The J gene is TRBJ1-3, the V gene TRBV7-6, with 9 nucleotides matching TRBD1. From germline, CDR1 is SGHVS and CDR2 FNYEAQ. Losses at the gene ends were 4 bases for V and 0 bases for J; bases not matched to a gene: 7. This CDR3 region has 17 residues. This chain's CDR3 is CASSSGRDRASGNTIYF. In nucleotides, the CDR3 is TGTGCCAGCAGCTCCGGCCGGGACAGGGCCTCTGGAAACACCATATATTTT.

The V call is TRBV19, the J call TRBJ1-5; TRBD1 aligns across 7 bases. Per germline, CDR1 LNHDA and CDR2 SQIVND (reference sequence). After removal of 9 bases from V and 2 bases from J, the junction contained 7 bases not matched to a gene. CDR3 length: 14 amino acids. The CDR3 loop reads CARKIGTGNQPQHF. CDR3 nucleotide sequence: TGTGCCAGAAAAATAGGGACAGGCAATCAGCCCCAGCATTTT.

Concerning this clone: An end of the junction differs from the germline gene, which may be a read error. CDR3 coding DNA: TGCGCCAGCAGCTTGGCCCATACAAGCGACTCTATCTTC. Translated: CASSLAHTSDSIF. The gene calls are TRBV5-1 and TRBJ1-2; D unclear. The CDR3 totals 13 residues. Per germline, CDR1 SGHRS and CDR2 YFSETQ.

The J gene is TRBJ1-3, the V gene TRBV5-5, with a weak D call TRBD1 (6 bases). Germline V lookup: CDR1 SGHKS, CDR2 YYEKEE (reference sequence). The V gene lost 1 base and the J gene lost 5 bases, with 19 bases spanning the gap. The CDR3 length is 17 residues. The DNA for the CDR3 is TGTGCCAGCAGCTTGTTCTTTCTATCGGGGGGCAGAAACACCATATATTTT. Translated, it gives CASSLFFLSGGRNTIYF.

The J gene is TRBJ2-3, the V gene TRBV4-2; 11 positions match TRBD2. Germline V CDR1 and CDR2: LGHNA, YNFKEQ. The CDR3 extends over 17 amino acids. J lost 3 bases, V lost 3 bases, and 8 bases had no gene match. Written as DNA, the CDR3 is TGTGCCAGCAGCCAGGCACTAGCGGGGGCGGCGACAGATACGCAGTATTTT. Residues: CASSQALAGAATDTQYF.

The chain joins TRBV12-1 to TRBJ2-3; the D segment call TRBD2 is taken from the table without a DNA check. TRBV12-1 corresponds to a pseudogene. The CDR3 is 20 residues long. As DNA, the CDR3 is TGTGCCAGCAGCTCGCCCCGGGGGGTTGCCCCAAAACCCCTCACAGATACGCAGTATTTT. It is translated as CASSSPRGVAPKPLTDTQYF.

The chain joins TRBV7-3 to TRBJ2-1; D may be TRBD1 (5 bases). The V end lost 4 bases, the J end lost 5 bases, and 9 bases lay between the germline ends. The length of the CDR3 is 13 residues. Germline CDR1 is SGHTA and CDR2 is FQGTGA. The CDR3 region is CASSSQGDNEQFF. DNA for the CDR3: TGTGCCAGCAGCTCCCAGGGCGACAATGAGCAGTTCTTC.

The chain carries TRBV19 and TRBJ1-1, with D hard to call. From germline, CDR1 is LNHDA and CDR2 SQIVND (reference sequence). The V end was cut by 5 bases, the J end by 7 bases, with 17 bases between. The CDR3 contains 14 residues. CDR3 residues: CASSPPGKTVEAFF. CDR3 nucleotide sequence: TGTGCCAGTAGTCCTCCGGGGAAAACTGTTGAAGCTTTCTTT.

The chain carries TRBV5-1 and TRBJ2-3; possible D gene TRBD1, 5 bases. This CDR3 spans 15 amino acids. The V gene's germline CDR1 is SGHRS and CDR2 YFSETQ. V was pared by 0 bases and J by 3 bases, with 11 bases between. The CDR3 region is CASSLDSGRTDTQYF. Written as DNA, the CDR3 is TGCGCCAGCAGCTTGGATTCAGGGCGAACAGATACGCAGTATTTT. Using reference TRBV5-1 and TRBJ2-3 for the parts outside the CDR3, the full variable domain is KAGVTQTPRYLIKTRGQQVTLSCSPISGHRSVSWYQQTPGQGLQFLFEYFSETQRNKGNFPGRFSGRQFSNSRSEMNVSTLELGDSALYLCASSLDSGRTDTQYFGPGTRLTVL.